The following is a TCR beta chain sequence with its context. What it binds is unknown. Peripheral blood genomic DNA, not sorted cells or RNA, was the template. Multiplex touch-down PCR with TRB-A/B primers amplified rearranged V-D-J TRB sequences. TCRdb analysed the multiplex PCR reads with MiXCR anew, one entry per CDR3 protein. The data show 3,000 to 3,500 distinct CDR3 sequences, around 42% seen once. This record belongs to a study of T cell repertoires in aging, cancer and after chemotherapy. Study-level information: Donors were grouped into six age bands spanning 30 or younger through 70 or older. About 8.1 million TCR reads made up the full dataset. Findings and caveats of the study: Rebound thymic output was suggested by rising median generation probability during chemotherapy in each cancer cohort. Age-matched healthy donors had significantly more diverse, less clonal blood TCR repertoires than untreated cancer patients.

Germline V gene sequence: CDR1 LNHDA, CDR2 SQIVND (reference sequence). The CDR3 extends over 14 amino acids. Trimming took 6 bases from V and 5 from J; bases not matched to a gene: 8. This sequence joins TRBV19 and TRBJ1-1; 8 nucleotides line up with TRBD1. Sequenced: blood. The source of this sequence is a human donor with a blood cancer. CDR3 amino acids: CASRLDRVRTEAFF. The CDR3, as DNA: TGTGCCAGTAGGTTGGACAGGGTAAGGACTGAAGCTTTCTTT.